The 26 T cell receptor beta chains below all came from one sample that was sequenced in a study of neurological immune-mediated disorders (dated by TCRdb to about 2019). Library generation was performed with 5' RACE. The sequencing machine was an Illumina HiSeq 2500. Through fastp at Q25 and MiXCR, TCRdb rebuilt clones from the public reads, retaining in-frame beta chains. Rows are combined by CDR3 protein, so each entry shows the most common genes and DNA. The sample table lists fewer than 90,000 distinct CDR3 sequences, around a tenth of them with a count of one. The ten most abundant clones make up about 1.7% of the sample. Source material: PBMCs. The receptors derive from a man between 40 and 49 years old in good health.

This clonotype has ten or more counts. V gene TRBV5-5 combines with J gene TRBJ1-6; D remains ambiguous. Germline V gene sequence: CDR1 SGHKS, CDR2 YYEKEE (reference sequence). Trimming left V 2 bases short and J 9 bases short, with 6 bases between. The CDR3 is 12 residues long. The CDR3 region is CASSLEGSPLHF. The CDR3 bases are TGTGCCAGCAGCTTAGAGGGTTCACCCCTCCACTTT. The entire variable domain, with the rest obtained from reference TRBV5-5 and TRBJ1-6, is as follows: DAGVTQSPTHLIKTRGQQVTLRCSPISGHKSVSWYQQVLGQGPQFIFQYYEKEERGRGNFPDRFSARQFPNYSSELNVNALLLGDSALYLCASSLEGSPLHFGNGTRLTVT.

In this sample, this clonotype turned up many times. The gene calls are TRBV29-1 and TRBJ2-7; D is possibly TRBD1 (6 bases). The CDR3 is 15 amino acids. CDR1 SQVTM and CDR2 ANQGSEA come from the germline V gene. Trimming pared 7 bases from V and 2 bases from J, leaving 21 bases between. This chain's CDR3 is CSAVVQGSPTYEQYF. DNA of the CDR3: TGCAGCGCCGTCGTCCAGGGGTCCCCAACCTACGAGCAGTACTTC.

This clonotype has just a few counts. The chain recombines TRBV9 with TRBJ2-1; 10 positions agree with TRBD2. CDR1 is SGDLS, CDR2 YYNGEE, per germline. There are 18 residues in the CDR3. V was pared by 1 base and J by 9 bases, with 16 bases of the junction left unmatched. CDR3 nucleotide sequence: TGTGCCAGCAGCGTAAGTTCCTCAAGGTTCCAGCGGGGGGGTGAGCAGTTCTTC. This gives the protein CASSVSSSRFQRGGEQFF.

This clonotype was counted many times. A read error may explain this, as a much larger clone is one base away. The chain links TRBV18 to TRBJ2-1; 7 bases are a match to TRBD1. The CDR3 totals 12 residues. Germline V gene data show CDR1 as KGHSH and CDR2 as LQKENI. The CDR3: CANSPTGIEQFF. The CDR3, as DNA: TGTGCCAACTCACCGACAGGGATCGAGCAGTTCTTC.

This clonotype appeared many times. The CDR3 is CAWSASTGRNEQYF. The CDR3, as DNA: TGTGCCTGGAGTGCCTCAACGGGGAGGAACGAGCAGTACTTC. The chain is built from TRBV30 and TRBJ2-7; D possibly corresponds to TRBD2 (6 bases). The length of the CDR3 is 14 residues. V was trimmed by 1 base and J by 5 bases, leaving 15 bases between them. Germline V lookup: CDR1 GTSNPN, CDR2 SVGIG (reference sequence).

This clonotype was seen ten or more times. J is TRBJ1-1 and V is TRBV20-1, with no clear D. V lost 6 bases, J lost 7 bases, and 9 bases lay in between. Germline V CDR1 and CDR2: DFQATT, SNEGSKA (reference sequence). This CDR3 has 10 residues. The CDR3 protein is CSADRGEAFF. In nucleotides, the CDR3 is TGCAGTGCGGATCGGGGTGAAGCTTTCTTT.

This clonotype was seen ten or more times. The chain carries TRBV7-2 and TRBJ2-3; D is uncertain. Deletions cut 1 base from V and 4 bases from J, with 6 bases between. There are 13 residues in the CDR3. From germline, CDR1 is SGHTA and CDR2 FQGNSA. The CDR3 is CASSLGFADTQYF. The CDR3 coding sequence is TGTGCCAGCAGCTTAGGGTTTGCAGATACGCAGTATTTT.

This clonotype was counted between two and nine times. J is TRBJ2-5 and V is TRBV27, with 7 bases matching TRBD1. The J segment lost 2 bases and the V segment lost 6 bases, leaving 3 bases of the junction unmatched. This CDR3 has 13 residues. Germline V gene data show CDR1 as MNHEY and CDR2 as SMNVEV (reference sequence). CDR3 protein: CASRRQGQETQYF. CDR3 DNA sequence: TGTGCCAGCAGAAGACAGGGTCAAGAGACCCAGTACTTC.

This clonotype came up many times. V and J are TRBV5-6 and TRBJ1-5; D perhaps matches TRBD1 (5 bases). The V gene's germline CDR1 is SGHDT and CDR2 YYEEEE. V lost 0 bases and J lost 5, with 12 bases in between. This CDR3 region has 15 residues. CDR3 nucleotide sequence: TGTGCCAGCAGCTTGGCCGGGACTGACTATCAGCCCCAGCATTTT. Amino acid sequence: CASSLAGTDYQPQHF. Full variable domain (rest looked up from reference TRBV5-6 and TRBJ1-5): DAGVTQSPTHLIKTRGQQVTLRCSPKSGHDTVSWYQQALGQGPQFIFQYYEEEERQRGNFPDRFSGHQFPNYSSELNVNALLLGDSALYLCASSLAGTDYQPQHFGDGTRLSIL.

Ten or more counts support this clonotype. The CDR3 sequence is CASSFPTTGELFF. In nucleotides, the CDR3 is TGTGCCAGCAGCTTTCCTACAACCGGGGAGCTGTTTTTT. The rearrangement uses TRBV5-5 and TRBJ2-2; D gene unclear. Trimming took 2 bases from V and 5 from J, leaving 7 bases between them. Germline V gives CDR1 SGHKS, CDR2 YYEKEE (reference sequence). The CDR3 has 13 residues.

This clonotype showed up many times. The V gene is TRBV14, the J gene TRBJ1-1, with D maybe TRBD1 (5 bases). Trimming took off 4 bases at V and 1 base at J, with 10 bases between the two ends. This CDR3 has 14 amino acids. Germline V lookup: CDR1 SGHDN, CDR2 FVKESK. The CDR3 is CASSPGSANTEAFF. CDR3 bases: TGTGCCAGCAGCCCAGGGTCCGCGAACACTGAAGCTTTCTTT.

This clonotype showed up many times. This chain joins TRBV29-1 and TRBJ2-3; possibly TRBD1 or TRBD2 for D (5 bases each). V shed 5 bases and J shed 14 bases, with 8 bases lying between them. The CDR3 has 8 residues. Germline CDR1 SQVTM, CDR2 ANQGSEA. The CDR3 protein is CSVIGGYF. The CDR3, as DNA: TGCAGCGTTATTGGGGGGTATTTT.

This clonotype was observed at least ten times. The J gene is TRBJ2-7, the V gene TRBV20-1; D perhaps matches TRBD2 (6 bases). Trimming stripped 5 bases from V and 3 bases from J, with 11 bases between. Germline CDR1 is DFQATT and CDR2 is SNEGSKA (reference sequence). This CDR3 contains 12 residues. The CDR3 DNA is TGCAGTGCTTTGTGGGGAGGCTACGAGCAGTACTTC. Protein product: CSALWGGYEQYF.

This clonotype appeared many times. The CDR3 here is CSARVERGGYEQYF. CDR3 bases: TGCAGTGCTAGAGTTGAGCGGGGAGGTTACGAGCAGTACTTC. The chain is built from TRBV20-1 and TRBJ2-7, with 7 bases lining up with TRBD2. The germline CDR1 and CDR2 sequences are DFQATT and SNEGSKA (reference sequence). Trimming took 1 base from V and 4 from J; bases not matched to a gene: 7. CDR3 length equals 14 residues.

This clonotype was counted at least ten times. This chain connects TRBV20-1 to TRBJ2-7; 7 bases agree with TRBD1. The CDR3 length is 15 residues. The V gene's germline CDR1 is DFQATT and CDR2 SNEGSKA (reference sequence). V was pared by 3 bases and J by 5 bases, with 13 bases of the junction left unmatched. CDR3: CSARSVEGAHNEQYF. CDR3 nucleotide sequence: TGCAGTGCTAGGTCGGTTGAGGGGGCGCACAACGAGCAGTACTTC.

This clonotype was found many times. This rearrangement joins TRBV28 to TRBJ2-7, with TRBD2 matching over 7 bases. This CDR3 spans 15 amino acids. V gave up 4 bases and J gave up 2 bases; unmatched junction bases: 8. CDR1 is MDHEN and CDR2 is SYDVKM in the germline V gene. The CDR3 sequence: CASSSLDRGAYEQYF. The CDR3 DNA reads TGTGCCAGCAGTTCGCTGGACCGGGGGGCCTACGAGCAGTACTTC.

This clonotype was found many times. The rearrangement uses TRBV5-6 and TRBJ2-1; 15 nucleotides line up with TRBD2. This CDR3 has 17 amino acids. After removal of 4 bases from V and 15 bases from J, the junction contained 17 bases not matched to a gene. CDR1 and CDR2 (germline): SGHDT, YYEEEE. The CDR3 sequence: CASSLTHGTSGGNQRFF. CDR3 DNA sequence: TGTGCCAGCAGCCTTACACACGGGACTAGCGGGGGGAATCAGCGGTTCTTC. Filled out from reference TRBV5-6 and TRBJ2-1, the complete variable domain reads DAGVTQSPTHLIKTRGQQVTLRCSPKSGHDTVSWYQQALGQGPQFIFQYYEEEERQRGNFPDRFSGHQFPNYSSELNVNALLLGDSALYLCASSLTHGTSGGNQRFFGPGTRLTVL.

This clonotype occurred many times. This chain links TRBV5-1 with TRBJ2-1; D assignment may be TRBD1 or TRBD2 (5 bases each). In germline, CDR1 is SGHRS, CDR2 YFSETQ. V dropped 5 bases and J dropped 7 bases, with 13 bases sitting between them. This CDR3 has 13 residues. In nucleotides, the CDR3 is TGCGCCAGCAGGGGGGAGCCGGTGAATGAGCAGTTCTTC. This gives the protein CASRGEPVNEQFF.

Details on this clonotype: It is unclear where the CDR3 begins or ends on the DNA, so no DNA is shown, and the CDR3 is as TCRdb lists it. The rearrangement links TRBV12-3 or TRBV12-4 to TRBJ1-2. The CDR3 has 14 residues if both end residues are counted. The CDR3: CASSFGEGIGGYTF.

V gene TRBV9 combines with J gene TRBJ1-5, with D unclear. V lost 2 bases and J 3 bases, leaving 6 bases between the germline ends. The CDR3 has 13 amino acids. Germline loops: CDR1 SGDLS, CDR2 YYNGEE. The CDR3 protein is CASSVGHNQPQHF. The CDR3 DNA follows: TGTGCCAGCAGCGTTGGGCACAATCAGCCCCAGCATTTT.

This rearrangement joins TRBV20-1 to TRBJ2-5; 9 nucleotides agree with TRBD1. Trimming took 6 bases from V and 9 from J; bases not matched to a gene: 14. Germline CDR1 DFQATT, CDR2 SNEGSKA (reference sequence). CDR3 length: 14 residues. In DNA, the CDR3 is TGCAGTGCCAGTACAGGGGGCCCGTTGGTGGCCCAGTACTTC. Amino acid sequence: CSASTGGPLVAQYF.

This clonotype was seen many times. The gene calls are TRBV5-1 and TRBJ2-4; D ambiguous. The CDR3 contains 15 residues. The V gene's germline CDR1 is SGHRS and CDR2 YFSETQ. V dropped 5 bases and J dropped 5 bases, with 17 bases sitting between them. CDR3 sequence: CASSFGPSPQNIQYF. Written as DNA, the CDR3 is TGCGCCAGCAGTTTTGGGCCCTCCCCCCAAAACATTCAGTACTTC.

About this clonotype: A junction boundary mismatches the germline segment, possibly from a read error. The genes are TRBV24-1 and TRBJ2-3; a weak D match, TRBD1 (5 bases). This CDR3 has 13 amino acids. Looked up from germline, CDR1 is KGHDR and CDR2 is SFDVKD. The CDR3 spells CATSAQDSHTPYF. CDR3 nucleotides: TGTGCCACCAGTGCACAGGATTCACATACGCCGTATTTT.

This clonotype was recorded many times. The V gene is TRBV20-1, the J gene TRBJ2-7; 7 positions match TRBD2. The CDR3 loop spans 13 amino acids. Germline V gene lookup returns CDR1 DFQATT and CDR2 SNEGSKA (reference sequence). The junction had 9 bases not matched to a gene; V was cut back by 4 bases and J by 6 bases. DNA of the CDR3: TGCAGTGCTATTTGGGACTACCAGGGCGAGCAGTACTTC. It specifies CSAIWDYQGEQYF.

This clonotype showed up many times. The V and J genes are TRBV5-1 and TRBJ1-5; a possible D gene is TRBD1 (5 bases). Germline CDR1 is SGHRS and CDR2 is YFSETQ. The CDR3 covers 13 residues. Trimming took off 5 bases at V and 5 bases at J, with 11 bases between the two ends. This chain's CDR3 is CASSQKGDQPQHF. In DNA, the CDR3 is TGCGCCAGCAGTCAAAAAGGGGATCAGCCCCAGCATTTT.

This clonotype was observed many times. J is TRBJ1-2 and V is TRBV6-5; D might be TRBD1 (5 bases). Trimming shortened V by 0 bases and J by 4 bases, and 15 bases separated the two germline ends. The CDR3 contains 16 residues. Germline V gene lookup returns CDR1 MNHEY and CDR2 SVGAGI. CDR3 DNA: TGTGCCAGCAGTTACTCAAGGGAGGGGATCCCCTATGGCTACACCTTC. Translated: CASSYSREGIPYGYTF.